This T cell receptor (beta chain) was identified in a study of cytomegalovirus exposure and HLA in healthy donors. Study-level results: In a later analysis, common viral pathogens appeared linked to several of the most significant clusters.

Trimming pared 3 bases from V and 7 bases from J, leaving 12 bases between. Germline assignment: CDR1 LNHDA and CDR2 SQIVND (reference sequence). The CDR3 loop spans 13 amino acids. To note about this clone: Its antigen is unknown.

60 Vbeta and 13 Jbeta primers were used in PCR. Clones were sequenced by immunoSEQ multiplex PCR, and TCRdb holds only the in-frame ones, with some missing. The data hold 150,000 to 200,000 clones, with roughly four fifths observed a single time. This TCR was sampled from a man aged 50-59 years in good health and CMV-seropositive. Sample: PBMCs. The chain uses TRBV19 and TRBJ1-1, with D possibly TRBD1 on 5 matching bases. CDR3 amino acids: CASSIIGQVEAFF. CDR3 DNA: TGTGCCAGTAGTATCATTGGACAAGTTGAAGCTTTCTTT.